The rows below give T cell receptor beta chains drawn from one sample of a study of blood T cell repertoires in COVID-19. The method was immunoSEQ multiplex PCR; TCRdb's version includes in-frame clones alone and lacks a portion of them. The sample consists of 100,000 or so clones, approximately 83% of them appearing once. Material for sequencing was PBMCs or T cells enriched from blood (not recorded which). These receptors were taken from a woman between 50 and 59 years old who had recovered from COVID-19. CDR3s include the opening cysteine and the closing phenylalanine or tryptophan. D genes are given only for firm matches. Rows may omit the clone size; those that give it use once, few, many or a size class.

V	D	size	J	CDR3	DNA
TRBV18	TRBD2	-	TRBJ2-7	CASSQTPSGSHYEQYF	TGTGCCAGCTCCCAAACACCTAGCGGGAGCCACTACGAGCAGTACTTC
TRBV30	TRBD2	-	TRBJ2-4	CAWSATSGFTSNIQYF	TGTGCCTGGAGTGCGACTAGCGGGTTCACCTCAAACATTCAGTACTTC
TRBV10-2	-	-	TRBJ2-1	CASRGGLSEYTTYNEQFF	TGCGCCAGCAGAGGGGGACTAAGTGAGTATACGACCTACAATGAGCAGTTCTTC
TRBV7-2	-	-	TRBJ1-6	CASRKPGGADNSPLHF	TGTGCCAGCAGAAAGCCAGGCGGGGCCGATAATTCACCCCTCCACTTT
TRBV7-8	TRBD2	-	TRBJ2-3	CASSFGMASGSTDTQYF	TGTGCCAGCAGCTTTGGCATGGCTAGCGGTAGCACAGATACGCAGTATTTT
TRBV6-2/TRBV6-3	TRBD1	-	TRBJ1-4	CASRWDPQGLKLFF	TGTGCCAGCCGTTGGGACCCACAGGGGCTAAAACTGTTTTTT
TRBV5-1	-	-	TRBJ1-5	CASSLNPMGGNQPQHF	TGCGCCAGCAGCTTGAACCCGATGGGGGGGAATCAGCCCCAGCATTTT
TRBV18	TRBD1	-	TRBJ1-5	CASSPTGGAGNQPQHF	TGTGCCAGCTCCCCTACAGGGGGCGCGGGCAATCAGCCCCAGCATTTT
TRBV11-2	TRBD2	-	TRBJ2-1	CASSPGTSGTTRQFF	TGTGCCAGCAGTCCCGGGACTAGCGGGACCACGAGGCAGTTCTTC
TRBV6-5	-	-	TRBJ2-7	CASSYSGQTYEQYF	TGTGCCAGCAGTTACTCGGGACAAACCTACGAGCAGTACTTC
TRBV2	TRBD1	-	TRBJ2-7	CASKEGGGEQYF	TGTGCCAGCAAAGAAGGGGGCGGAGAGCAGTACTTC
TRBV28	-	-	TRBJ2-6	CASSFDSRSGANVLTF	TGTGCCAGCAGTTTTGACAGCCGCTCTGGGGCCAACGTCCTGACTTTC
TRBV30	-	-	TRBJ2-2	CAWEQGILFF	TGTGCCTGGGAACAGGGTATTCTGTTTTTT
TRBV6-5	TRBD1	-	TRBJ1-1	CASSSGQGATEAFF	TGTGCCAGCAGTAGTGGACAGGGGGCCACTGAAGCTTTCTTT
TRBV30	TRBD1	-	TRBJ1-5	CAWSRQGPRNQPQHF	TGTGCCTGGAGCCGACAGGGGCCCCGCAATCAGCCCCAGCATTTT
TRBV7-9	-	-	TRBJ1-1	CASSLVFGQGTEAFF	TGTGCCAGCAGCTTAGTTTTTGGTCAGGGCACTGAAGCTTTCTTT
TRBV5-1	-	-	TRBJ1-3	CASRDSFGSGNTIYF	TGCGCCAGCAGAGACAGTTTTGGCTCTGGAAACACCATATATTTT
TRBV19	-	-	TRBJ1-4	CASSILRGKLFF	TGTGCCAGTAGTATTCTAAGAGGAAAACTGTTTTTT
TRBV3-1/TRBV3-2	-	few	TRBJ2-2	CASSREKGQNTGELFF	TGTGCCAGCAGCCGCGAGAAGGGACAAAACACCGGGGAGCTGTTTTTT
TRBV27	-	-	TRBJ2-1	CASSFPPGYEQFF	TGTGCCAGCAGTTTCCCCCCAGGCTATGAGCAGTTCTTC
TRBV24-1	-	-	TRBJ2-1	CATSDTRESSYNEQFF	TGTGCCACCAGTGATACACGGGAGAGCTCCTACAATGAGCAGTTCTTC
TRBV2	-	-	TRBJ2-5	CASFDIQETQYF	TGTGCCAGCTTTGACATTCAAGAGACCCAGTACTTC
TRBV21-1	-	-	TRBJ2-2	CASSARRYVGVGEANTGELFF	TGTGCCAGCAGCGCCCGTCGGTACGTCGGGGTCGGGGAGGCGAACACCGGGGAGCTGTTTTTT
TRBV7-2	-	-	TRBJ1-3	CASSLGSSGNTIYF	TGTGCCAGCAGCTTAGGGAGCTCTGGAAACACCATATATTTT
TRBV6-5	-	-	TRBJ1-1	CASSRGTEAFF	TGTGCCAGCAGCAGAGGTACTGAAGCTTTCTTT
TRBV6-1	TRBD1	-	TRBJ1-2	CASSEGWTGIISSRGYTF	TGTGCCAGCAGTGAAGGGTGGACAGGGATCATCTCTTCGCGGGGCTACACCTTC
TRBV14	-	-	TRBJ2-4	CASSQEFLDIQYF	TGTGCCAGCAGCCAAGAGTTCCTAGACATTCAGTACTTC
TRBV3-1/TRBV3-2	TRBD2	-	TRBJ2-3	CASSQDRLAGADADTQYF	TGTGCCAGCAGCCAAGACCGTCTAGCGGGAGCTGACGCAGATACGCAGTATTTT
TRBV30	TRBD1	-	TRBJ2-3	CAWSVLGTGGGDTQYF	TGTGCCTGGAGTGTTTTGGGGACAGGGGGAGGAGATACGCAGTATTTT
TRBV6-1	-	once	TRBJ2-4	CASSEAQGLKNIQYF	TGTGCCAGCAGTGAAGCGCAGGGTCTCAAAAACATTCAGTACTTC
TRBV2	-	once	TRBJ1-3	CASSEGVAPGNTIYF	TGTGCCAGCAGTGAGGGAGTCGCGCCTGGAAACACCATATATTTT
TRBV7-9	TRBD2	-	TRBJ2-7	CASSRPRLAGSYEQYF	TGTGCCAGCAGCCGTCCCAGGCTAGCGGGCTCCTACGAGCAGTACTTC
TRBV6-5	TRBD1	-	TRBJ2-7	CASSRSTGPYEQYF	TGTGCCAGCAGTAGGTCGACAGGGCCCTACGAGCAGTACTTC
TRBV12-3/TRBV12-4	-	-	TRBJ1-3	CASSSPGSPYF	TGTGCCAGCAGTTCGCCCGGGTCTCCGTATTTT
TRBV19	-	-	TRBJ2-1	CASSPSGYSYNEQFF	TGTGCCAGTAGTCCTAGTGGCTACTCCTACAATGAGCAGTTCTTC
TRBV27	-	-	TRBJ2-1	CASSYTQGYEQFF	TGTGCCAGCAGTTACACACAGGGCTATGAGCAGTTCTTC
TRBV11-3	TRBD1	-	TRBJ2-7	CASSLGQGDSYEQYF	TGTGCCAGCAGCTTGGGACAGGGGGACTCCTACGAGCAGTACTTC
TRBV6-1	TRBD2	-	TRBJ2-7	CASSEIGGRDYEQYF	TGTGCCAGCAGTGAAATTGGCGGGAGGGACTACGAGCAGTACTTC
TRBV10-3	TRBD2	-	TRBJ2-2	CAIKPGLAGGSGELFF	TGTGCCATCAAGCCCGGACTAGCGGGAGGCAGCGGGGAGCTGTTTTTT
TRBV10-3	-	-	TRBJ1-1	CAISLSGTDTEAFF	TGTGCCATCAGTTTGTCAGGAACGGACACTGAAGCTTTCTTT
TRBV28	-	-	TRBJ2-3	CASSESRGADTQYF	TGTGCCAGCAGCGAGAGCCGTGGGGCCGATACGCAGTATTTT
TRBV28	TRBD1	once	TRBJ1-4	CASSPRTGGVSNEKLFF	TGTGCCAGCAGTCCCCGGACAGGGGGCGTCTCTAATGAAAAACTGTTTTTT
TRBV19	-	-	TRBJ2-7	CASRRGTNEQYF	TGTGCCAGTAGGCGCGGGACCAACGAGCAGTACTTC
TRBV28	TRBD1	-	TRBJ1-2	CASSSRDRVNYGYTF	TGTGCCAGCAGTTCCCGGGACAGGGTTAACTATGGCTACACCTTC
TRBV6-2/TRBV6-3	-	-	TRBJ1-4	CASSYGESSREKLFF	TGTGCCAGCAGTTACGGGGAGTCTTCGCGAGAAAAACTGTTTTTT
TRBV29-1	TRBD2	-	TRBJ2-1	CSVESGTSERSVNEQFF	TGCAGCGTTGAATCCGGGACTAGCGAGCGATCGGTGAATGAGCAGTTCTTC
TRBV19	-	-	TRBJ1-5	CASSRSNQPQHF	TGTGCCAGTAGTCGCAGTAATCAGCCCCAGCATTTT
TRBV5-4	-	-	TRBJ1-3	CAITVSGNTIYF	TGTGCCATCACAGTCTCTGGAAACACCATATATTTT
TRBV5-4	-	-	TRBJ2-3	CASSLEGGTDTQYF	TGTGCCAGCAGCTTGGAAGGCGGGACAGATACGCAGTATTTT
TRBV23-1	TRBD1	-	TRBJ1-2	CASNLYRGLSGYTF	TGCGCCAGCAATCTATACAGGGGGTTGTCTGGCTACACCTTC
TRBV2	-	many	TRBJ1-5	CASSEYAQAAQHF	TGTGCCAGCAGTGAATACGCCCAGGCAGCCCAGCATTTT
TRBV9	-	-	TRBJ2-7	CASSVGQGGGYEQYF	TGTGCCAGCAGCGTAGGGCAGGGAGGTGGTTACGAGCAGTACTTC
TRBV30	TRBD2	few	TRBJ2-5	CAWSKTSGTKETQYF	TGTGCCTGGAGTAAGACTAGCGGGACCAAAGAGACCCAGTACTTC
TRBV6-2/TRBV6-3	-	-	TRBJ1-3	CASSYRVGDSGNTIYF	TGTGCCAGCAGTTATCGGGTCGGGGACTCTGGAAACACCATATATTTT
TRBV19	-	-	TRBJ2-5	CASSINGQETQYF	TGTGCCAGTAGTATAAACGGGCAAGAGACCCAGTACTTC
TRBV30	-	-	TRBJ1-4	CACTSGVINEKLFF	TGTGCCTGCACCTCGGGGGTGATAAATGAAAAACTGTTTTTT
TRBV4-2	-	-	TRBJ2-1	CASSQDLWPRGISDEQFF	TGTGCCAGCAGCCAAGATCTTTGGCCTAGAGGGATAAGCGATGAGCAGTTCTTC
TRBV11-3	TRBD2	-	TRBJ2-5	CASSPGTSGASFQETQYF	TGTGCCAGCAGCCCCGGGACTAGCGGCGCCAGTTTTCAAGAGACCCAGTACTTC